These 9 T cell receptor beta chains came from one sample sequenced in a study of metastatic and nonmetastatic thyroid tumors. TCRdb redid the clone calls on the PCR reads using MiXCR. The sample lists 10,000 to 13,000 clones; less than 50% were seen once. All patients were untreated before thyroid surgery. The material sequenced was tumor tissue. Source of these receptors: a female donor with papillary thyroid cancer or a benign thyroid nodule (not recorded which). Some clones in this sample may be carry-over from other donors' samples.

The chain is built from TRBV6-1 and TRBJ2-7; D may correspond to TRBD1 or TRBD2 (5 bases each). Germline CDR1 reads MNHNS; CDR2 reads SASEGT. The ends were cut back, 1 base at V and 3 bases at J, with 13 bases in the middle. CDR3 length equals 15 residues. The CDR3 sequence is CASSEGGAALYEQYF. DNA for the CDR3: TGTGCCAGCAGTGAAGGAGGGGCGGCCCTCTACGAGCAGTACTTC.

This rearrangement joins TRBV5-1 to TRBJ2-7; no definite D call. The CDR3 has 13 amino acids. Trimming removed 2 bases from V and 6 bases from J, with 12 bases in between. Germline V lookup: CDR1 SGHRS, CDR2 YFSETQ. CDR3 sequence reads: CASSFRSNTEQYF. DNA for the CDR3: TGCGCCAGCAGCTTCCGCAGTAACACCGAGCAGTACTTC.

The J gene is TRBJ1-3, the V gene TRBV6-1; D call uncertain. With 7 bases removed from V and 3 bases from J, the gap between germline ends came to 16 bases. Germline V CDR1 and CDR2: MNHNS, SASEGT. The CDR3 runs 15 residues. The CDR3 here is CASIGLSGRGNTIYF. The CDR3 nucleotides read TGTGCCAGCATCGGACTCTCAGGTCGTGGAAACACCATATATTTT.

In this sample, this clone turned up a few times. The chain couples TRBV12-5 to TRBJ2-1; D tentatively reads TRBD1 or TRBD2 (6 bases each). Per the germline V gene, CDR1 is LGHNT and CDR2 is FRNRAP. Trimming left V 1 base short and J 4 bases short, with 11 bases between. The CDR3 extends over 15 amino acids. Here the CDR3 reads CASGLGGAMYNEQFF. CDR3 nucleotides: TGTGCTAGTGGTTTGGGGGGGGCTATGTACAATGAGCAGTTCTTC.

This clone has a count of ten or more. The rearrangement links TRBV30 to TRBJ1-2; 7 bases are a match to TRBD1. The J segment lost 8 bases and the V segment lost 4 bases, leaving 7 bases of the junction unmatched. Germline CDR1 GTSNPN, CDR2 SVGIG (reference sequence). The CDR3 sequence is 12 residues long. The CDR3 here is CAWKGSGGGYTF. The CDR3 nucleotides are TGTGCCTGGAAGGGCTCAGGGGGAGGCTACACCTTC.

This clone has just one count. This chain links TRBV5-1 with TRBJ2-5, with 8 bases identical to TRBD2. CDR3 size: 15 residues. V lost 0 bases and J lost 2; bases outside the gene matches: 3. Germline-derived CDR1 and CDR2 are SGHRS and YFSETQ. The CDR3 protein is CASSLATSAQETQYF. The CDR3 DNA reads TGCGCCAGCAGCTTGGCGACTAGCGCTCAAGAGACCCAGTACTTC. Together with reference TRBV5-1 and TRBJ2-5, the CDR3 gives the full variable domain: KAGVTQTPRYLIKTRGQQVTLSCSPISGHRSVSWYQQTPGQGLQFLFEYFSETQRNKGNFPGRFSGRQFSNSRSEMNVSTLELGDSALYLCASSLATSAQETQYFGPGTRLLVL.

The chain has TRBV20-1 and TRBJ2-1, with D perhaps being TRBD1 or TRBD2 (5 bases each). This CDR3 spans 16 amino acids. In germline, CDR1 is DFQATT, CDR2 SNEGSKA (reference sequence). V shed 3 bases and J shed 3 bases, with 18 bases lying between them. The CDR3 region has the DNA TGCAGTGCTAGGGATGTTTGGGGACCCAACTACAATGAGCAGTTCTTC. This sequence encodes CSARDVWGPNYNEQFF.

The chain uses TRBV30 and TRBJ2-1; either TRBD1 or TRBD2 may fit D (6 bases each). Trimming stripped 0 bases from V and 8 bases from J, with 14 bases between. The germline CDR1 and CDR2 sequences are GTSNPN and SVGIG (reference sequence). There are 14 residues in the CDR3. The CDR3 DNA sequence: TGTGCCTGGAGTGTCGGGGGCTCTGGCCATGAGCAGTTCTTC. Its protein product is CAWSVGGSGHEQFF.

The chain recombines TRBV2 with TRBJ2-2, with D possibly TRBD1 on 5 matching bases. Germline V gene data show CDR1 as SNHLY and CDR2 as FYNNEI. The CDR3 spans 13 residues. Trimming took 7 bases from V and 2 from J, leaving 8 bases between them. The CDR3 is CASTRDNTGELFF. The CDR3 nucleotides read TGTGCCAGCACCAGGGATAACACCGGGGAGCTGTTTTTT.